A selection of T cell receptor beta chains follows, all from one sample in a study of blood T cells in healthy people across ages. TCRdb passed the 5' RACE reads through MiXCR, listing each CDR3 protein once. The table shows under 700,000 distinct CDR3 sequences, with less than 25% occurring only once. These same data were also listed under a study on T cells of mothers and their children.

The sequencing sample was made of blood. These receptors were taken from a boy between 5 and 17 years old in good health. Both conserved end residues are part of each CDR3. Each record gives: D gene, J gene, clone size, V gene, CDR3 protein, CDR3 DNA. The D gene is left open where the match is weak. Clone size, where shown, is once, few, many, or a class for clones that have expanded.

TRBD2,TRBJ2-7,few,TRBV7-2,CASSLNGLAGGGSYEQYF,TGTGCCAGCAGCTTGAATGGACTAGCGGGGGGGGGTTCCTACGAGCAGTACTTC
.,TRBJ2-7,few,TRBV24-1,CATSDSTEYEQYF,TGTGCCACCAGTGATTCGACTGAATACGAGCAGTACTTC
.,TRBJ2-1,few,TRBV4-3,CASSQENNEQFF,TGCGCCAGCAGCCAAGAAAACAATGAGCAGTTCTTC
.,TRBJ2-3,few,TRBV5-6,CASSPAGAGPRGTQYF,TGTGCCAGCAGCCCGGCCGGGGCCGGCCCTCGGGGTACGCAGTATTTT
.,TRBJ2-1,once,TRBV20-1,CSASGGESYNEQFF,TGCAGTGCTAGTGGCGGGGAATCCTACAATGAGCAGTTCTTC
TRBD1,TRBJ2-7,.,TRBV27,CASSYRGPSSYEQYF,TGTGCCAGCAGCTACAGGGGGCCAAGCTCCTACGAGCAGTACTTC
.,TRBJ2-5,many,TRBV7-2,CASTPYVQETQYF,TGTGCCAGCACCCCCTATGTCCAAGAGACCCAGTACTTC
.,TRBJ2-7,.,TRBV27,CASSHLDSIYEQYF,TGTGCCAGCAGTCATCTTGACAGTATTTACGAGCAGTACTTC
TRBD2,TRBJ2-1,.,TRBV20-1,CSARGLAITYNEQFF,TGCAGTGCTAGGGGACTAGCGATCACCTACAATGAGCAGTTCTTC
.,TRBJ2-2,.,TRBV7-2,CASILGTGSTGELFF,TGTGCCAGCATCCTGGGGACTGGTAGCACCGGGGAGCTGTTTTTT
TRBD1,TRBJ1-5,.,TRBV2,CASQGAGNQPQHF,TGTGCCAGCCAGGGGGCGGGCAATCAGCCCCAGCATTTT
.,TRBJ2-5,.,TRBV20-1,CSPRDTQLETQYF,TGCAGTCCTAGAGACACACAGTTAGAGACCCAGTACTTC
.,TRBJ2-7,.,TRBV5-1,CASSSQASGVTYEQYF,TGCGCCAGCAGCTCCCAAGCATCAGGAGTCACCTACGAGCAGTACTTC
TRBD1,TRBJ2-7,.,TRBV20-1,CSASIRGPYEQYF,TGCAGTGCTAGCATCAGGGGGCCCTACGAGCAGTACTTC
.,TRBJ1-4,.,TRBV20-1,CSANLRATNEKLFF,TGCAGTGCTAATTTGCGTGCAACTAATGAAAAACTGTTTTTT
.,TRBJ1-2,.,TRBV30,CACFPSGYGYTF,TGTGCCTGCTTTCCGTCAGGGTATGGCTACACCTTC
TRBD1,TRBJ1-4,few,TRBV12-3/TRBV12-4,CASSSGTAEKLFF,TGTGCCAGCAGTAGCGGGACAGCGGAAAAACTGTTTTTT
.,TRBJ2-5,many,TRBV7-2,CASSLRGTEPQETQYF,TGTGCCAGCAGCCTTAGGGGGACCGAACCACAAGAGACCCAGTACTTC
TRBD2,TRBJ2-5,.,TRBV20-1,CSAPAGRQETQYF,TGCAGTGCCCCAGCGGGGAGGCAAGAGACCCAGTACTTC
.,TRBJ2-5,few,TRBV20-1,CSARYRDQETQYF,TGCAGTGCTAGATACAGGGACCAAGAGACCCAGTACTTC
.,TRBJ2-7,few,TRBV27,CASRETGSYEQYF,TGTGCCAGCAGGGAGACAGGTTCCTACGAGCAGTACTTC
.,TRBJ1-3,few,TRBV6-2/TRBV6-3,CASSPTGRNTRNTIYF,TGTGCCAGCAGCCCTACCGGACGGAACACTCGAAACACCATATATTTT
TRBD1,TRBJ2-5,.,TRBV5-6,CASTPTGGTQETQYF,TGTGCCAGCACCCCGACAGGGGGCACCCAAGAGACCCAGTACTTC
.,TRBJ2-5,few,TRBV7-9,CASSPDGLETQYF,TGTGCCAGCAGCCCGGACGGGTTAGAGACCCAGTACTTC
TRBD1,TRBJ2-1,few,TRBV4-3,CASSQSGGGDEQFF,TGCGCCAGCAGCCAATCAGGGGGCGGCGATGAGCAGTTCTTC
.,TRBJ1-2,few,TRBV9,CASSTRTASGGYTF,TGTGCCAGCAGCACTAGGACAGCCTCGGGGGGCTACACCTTC
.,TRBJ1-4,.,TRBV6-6,CASSYSTARFQEKLFF,TGTGCCAGCAGTTACTCGACAGCACGGTTCCAAGAAAAACTGTTTTTT
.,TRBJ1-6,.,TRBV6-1,CASSVTQGTSSMGSPLHF,TGTGCCAGCAGTGTAACACAGGGAACCTCCAGTATGGGTTCACCCCTCCACTTT
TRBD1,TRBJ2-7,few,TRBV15,CATSRDLTGGYEQYF,TGTGCCACCAGCAGAGATTTGACAGGGGGCTACGAGCAGTACTTC
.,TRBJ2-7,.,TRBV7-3,CASSPDYAHYNEQYF,TGTGCCAGCAGCCCTGATTACGCTCACTACAATGAGCAGTACTTC
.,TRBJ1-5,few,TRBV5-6,CASSLGRSQPQHF,TGTGCCAGCAGCCTGGGGAGGTCCCAACCCCAGCATTTT
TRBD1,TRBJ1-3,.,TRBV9,CASSLTNRGDGNTIYF,TGTGCCAGCAGCTTAACTAACAGGGGCGACGGAAACACCATATATTTT
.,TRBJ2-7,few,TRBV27,CASSWGGETYEQYF,TGTGCCAGCTCCTGGGGCGGGGAGACCTACGAGCAGTACTTC
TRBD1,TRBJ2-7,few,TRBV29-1,CSVKGTVTYEQYF,TGCAGCGTTAAGGGGACAGTTACCTACGAGCAGTACTTC
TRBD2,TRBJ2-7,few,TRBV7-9,CASSLGETSGRDEQYF,TGTGCCAGCAGCTTAGGAGAGACTAGCGGGAGGGACGAGCAGTACTTC
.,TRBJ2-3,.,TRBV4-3,CASSQVSRTDTQYF,TGCGCCAGCAGCCAAGTGTCAAGAACAGATACGCAGTATTTT
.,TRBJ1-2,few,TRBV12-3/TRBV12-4,CASSSKAMRSEYGYTF,TGTGCCAGCAGTTCGAAGGCAATGAGGTCGGAATATGGCTACACCTTC
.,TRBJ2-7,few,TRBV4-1,CASSQGLQVYEQYF,TGCGCCAGCAGCCAAGGGCTTCAGGTCTACGAGCAGTACTTC
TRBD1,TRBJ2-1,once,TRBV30,CAWNRGLGWNEQFF,TGTGCCTGGAACAGGGGCTTGGGGTGGAATGAGCAGTTCTTC
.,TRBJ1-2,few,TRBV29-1,CSVAHANYGYTF,TGCAGCGTTGCTCACGCAAACTATGGCTACACCTTC
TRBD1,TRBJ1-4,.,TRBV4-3,CASSQDQGGYEKLFF,TGCGCCAGCAGCCAAGATCAGGGGGGATATGAAAAGCTGTTTTTT